This T cell receptor (beta chain) was retrieved from a study of PD-1 blockade in classical Hodgkin lymphoma. TCRdb's table, derived via immunoSEQ multiplex PCR, lists solely in-frame clones and lacks some. The profile shows about 150,000 clones, about 78% of them singletons. V lost 5 bases and J lost 5; bases outside the gene matches: 6. Per germline, CDR1 GTSNPN and CDR2 SVGIG (reference sequence). The CDR3 covers 13 residues. In every patient, relapse followed autologous stem cell transplantation, while exposure to brentuximab vedotin differed. Responses achieved at best were complete response, partial response or progressive disease.

V usage is TRBV30 and J usage is TRBJ2-4, with 7 bases fitting TRBD1. The receptor comes from a human donor with classical Hodgkin lymphoma. Specimen: peripheral blood mononuclear cells (PBMCs), collected before the second cycle of nivolumab. As DNA, the CDR3 is TGTGCCTGGTTGTCGGGGACAGAAAACATTCAGTACTTC. It translates to CAWLSGTENIQYF.